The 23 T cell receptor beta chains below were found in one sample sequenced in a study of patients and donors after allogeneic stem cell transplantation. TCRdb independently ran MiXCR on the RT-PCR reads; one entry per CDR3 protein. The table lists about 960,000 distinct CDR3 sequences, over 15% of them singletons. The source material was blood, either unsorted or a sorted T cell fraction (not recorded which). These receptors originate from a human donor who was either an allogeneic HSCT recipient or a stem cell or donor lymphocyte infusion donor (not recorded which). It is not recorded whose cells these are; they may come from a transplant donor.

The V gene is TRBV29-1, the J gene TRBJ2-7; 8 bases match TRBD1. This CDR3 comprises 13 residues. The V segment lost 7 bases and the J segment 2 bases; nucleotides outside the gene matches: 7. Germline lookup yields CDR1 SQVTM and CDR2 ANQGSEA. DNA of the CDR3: TGCAGCGGAGGACAGGGACCAACCTACGAGCAGTACTTC. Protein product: CSGGQGPTYEQYF.

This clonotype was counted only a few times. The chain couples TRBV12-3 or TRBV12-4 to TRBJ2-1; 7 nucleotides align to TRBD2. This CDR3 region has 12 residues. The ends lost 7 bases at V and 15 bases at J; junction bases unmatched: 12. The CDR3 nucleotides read TGTGCCAGCACCCAACGGGGGGTCATGGTGTTCTTC. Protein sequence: CASTQRGVMVFF.

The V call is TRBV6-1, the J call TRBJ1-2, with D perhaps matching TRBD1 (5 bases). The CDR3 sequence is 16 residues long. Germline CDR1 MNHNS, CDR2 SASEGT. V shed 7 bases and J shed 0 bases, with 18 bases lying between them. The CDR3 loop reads CASIKTGTPTNYGYTF. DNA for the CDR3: TGTGCCAGCATCAAGACCGGGACCCCTACTAACTATGGCTACACCTTC.

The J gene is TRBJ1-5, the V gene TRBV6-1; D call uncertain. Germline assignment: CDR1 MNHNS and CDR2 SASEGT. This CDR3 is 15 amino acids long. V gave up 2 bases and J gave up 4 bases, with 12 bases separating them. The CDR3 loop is CASSEFGQTNQPQHF. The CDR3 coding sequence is TGTGCCAGCAGTGAATTCGGTCAGACTAATCAGCCCCAGCATTTT.

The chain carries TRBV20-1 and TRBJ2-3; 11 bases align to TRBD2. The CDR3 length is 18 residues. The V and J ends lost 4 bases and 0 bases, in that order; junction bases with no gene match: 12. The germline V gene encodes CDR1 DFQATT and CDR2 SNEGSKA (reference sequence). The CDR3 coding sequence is TGCAGTGCTACCCTCAAAGCGACTAGCGGGGCTAGCACAGATACGCAGTATTTT. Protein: CSATLKATSGASTDTQYF.

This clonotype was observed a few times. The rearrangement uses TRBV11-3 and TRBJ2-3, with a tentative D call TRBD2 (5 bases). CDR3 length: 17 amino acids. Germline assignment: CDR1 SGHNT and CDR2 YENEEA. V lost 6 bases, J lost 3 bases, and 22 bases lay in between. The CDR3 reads CASSLYTIANWTDTQYF. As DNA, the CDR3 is TGTGCCAGCAGTCTATACACAATAGCGAATTGGACAGATACGCAGTATTTT.

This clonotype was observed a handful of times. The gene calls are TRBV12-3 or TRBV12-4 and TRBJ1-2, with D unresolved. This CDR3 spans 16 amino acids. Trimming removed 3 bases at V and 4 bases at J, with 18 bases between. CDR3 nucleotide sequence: TGTGCCAGCAGTTTGCCGAATCCCGGGTCGGGCTATGGCTACACCTTC. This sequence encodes CASSLPNPGSGYGYTF.

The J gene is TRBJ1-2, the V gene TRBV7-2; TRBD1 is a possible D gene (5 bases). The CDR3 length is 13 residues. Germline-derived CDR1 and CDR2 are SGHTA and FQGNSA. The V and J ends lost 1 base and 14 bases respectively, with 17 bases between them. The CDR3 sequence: CASSLEVSGRDTF. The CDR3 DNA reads TGTGCCAGCAGCTTAGAGGTGTCAGGGAGGGATACCTTC.

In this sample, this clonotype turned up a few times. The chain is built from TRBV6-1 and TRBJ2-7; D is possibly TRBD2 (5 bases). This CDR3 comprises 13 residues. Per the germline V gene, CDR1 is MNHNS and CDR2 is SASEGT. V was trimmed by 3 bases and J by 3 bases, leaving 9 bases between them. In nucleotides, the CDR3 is TGTGCCAGCAGTGAGGCGGAGGACTACGAGCAGTACTTC. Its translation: CASSEAEDYEQYF.

The CDR3 sequence: CASNDPGQGAYEQYF. CDR3 bases: TGTGCCAGCAACGACCCGGGACAGGGAGCCTACGAGCAGTACTTC. The chain employs TRBV28 and TRBJ2-7; 9 bases are a match to TRBD1. CDR3 length: 15 residues. Germline CDR1 and CDR2: MDHEN and SYDVKM. After removal of 7 bases from V and 2 bases from J, the junction contained 9 bases not matched to a gene.

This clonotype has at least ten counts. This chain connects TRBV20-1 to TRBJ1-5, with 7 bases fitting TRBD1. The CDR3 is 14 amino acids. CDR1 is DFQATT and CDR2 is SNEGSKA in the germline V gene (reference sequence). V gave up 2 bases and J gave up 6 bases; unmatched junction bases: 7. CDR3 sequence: CSARSDRDSQPQHF. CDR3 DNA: TGCAGTGCTAGATCCGACAGGGACTCTCAGCCCCAGCATTTT.

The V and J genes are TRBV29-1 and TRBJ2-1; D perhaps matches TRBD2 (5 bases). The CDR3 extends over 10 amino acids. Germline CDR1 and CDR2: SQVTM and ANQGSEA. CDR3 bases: TGCAGTGGGAGCGGCAATGAGCAGTTCTTC. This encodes CSGSGNEQFF.

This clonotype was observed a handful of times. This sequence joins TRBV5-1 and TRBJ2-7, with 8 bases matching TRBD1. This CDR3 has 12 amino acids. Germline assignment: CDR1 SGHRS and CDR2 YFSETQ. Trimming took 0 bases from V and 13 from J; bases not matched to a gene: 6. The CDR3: CASSLGQGRQYF. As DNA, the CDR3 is TGCGCCAGCAGCTTGGGACAGGGGAGGCAATACTTC.

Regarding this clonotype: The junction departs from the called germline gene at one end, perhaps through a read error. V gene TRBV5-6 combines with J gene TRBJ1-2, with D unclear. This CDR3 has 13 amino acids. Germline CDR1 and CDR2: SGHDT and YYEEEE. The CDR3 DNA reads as TGTGCCAGCAGCTTGCCGGACTTCTATGGCTACATCTTC. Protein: CASSLPDFYGYIF.

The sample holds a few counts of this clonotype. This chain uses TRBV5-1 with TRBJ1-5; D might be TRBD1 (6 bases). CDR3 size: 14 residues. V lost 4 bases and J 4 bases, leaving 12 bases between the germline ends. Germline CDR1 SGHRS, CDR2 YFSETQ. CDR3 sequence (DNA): TGCGCCAGCAGCGTGACAGGTCAGAATCAGCCCCAGCATTTT. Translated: CASSVTGQNQPQHF.

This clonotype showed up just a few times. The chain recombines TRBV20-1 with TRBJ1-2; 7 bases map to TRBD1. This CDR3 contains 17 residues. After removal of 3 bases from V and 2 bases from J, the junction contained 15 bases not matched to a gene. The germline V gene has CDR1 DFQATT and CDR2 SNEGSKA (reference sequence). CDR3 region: CSASGLYPTGPNYGYTF. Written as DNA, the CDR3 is TGCAGTGCTAGCGGTTTGTACCCGACAGGGCCCAACTATGGCTACACCTTC.

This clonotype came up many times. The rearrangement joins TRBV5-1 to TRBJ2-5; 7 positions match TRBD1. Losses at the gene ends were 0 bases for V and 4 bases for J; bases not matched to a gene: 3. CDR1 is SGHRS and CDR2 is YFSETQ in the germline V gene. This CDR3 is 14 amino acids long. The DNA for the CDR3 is TGCGCCAGCAGCTTGGTCAGGGGGTCAGAGACCCAGTACTTC. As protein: CASSLVRGSETQYF.

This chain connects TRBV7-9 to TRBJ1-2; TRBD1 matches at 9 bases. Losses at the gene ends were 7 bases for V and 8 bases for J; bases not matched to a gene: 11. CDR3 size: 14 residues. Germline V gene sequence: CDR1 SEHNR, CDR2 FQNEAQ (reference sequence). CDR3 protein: CASTLGGQGQGYTF. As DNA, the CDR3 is TGTGCCAGCACCCTGGGGGGACAGGGACAAGGCTACACCTTC.

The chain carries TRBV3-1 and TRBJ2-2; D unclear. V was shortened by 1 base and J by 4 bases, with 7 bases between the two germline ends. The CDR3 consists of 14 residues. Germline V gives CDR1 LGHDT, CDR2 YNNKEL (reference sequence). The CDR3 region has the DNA TGTGCCAGCAGCCAAGGGCGGATCACCGGGGAGCTGTTTTTT. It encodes CASSQGRITGELFF.

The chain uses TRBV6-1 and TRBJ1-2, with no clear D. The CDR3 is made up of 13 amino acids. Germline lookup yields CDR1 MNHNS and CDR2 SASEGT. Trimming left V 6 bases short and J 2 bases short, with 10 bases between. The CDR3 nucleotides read TGTGCCAGCAGACGGACGGAGAACTATGGCTACACCTTC. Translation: CASRRTENYGYTF.

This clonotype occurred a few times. The CDR3 sequence is CASSLTGVGYTF. CDR3 bases: TGTGCCAGCAGCCTTACAGGGGTCGGCTACACCTTC. V gene TRBV12-3 or TRBV12-4 combines with J gene TRBJ1-2; 7 bases line up with TRBD1. The CDR3 runs 12 residues. V lost 6 bases and J lost 8; bases outside the gene matches: 6.

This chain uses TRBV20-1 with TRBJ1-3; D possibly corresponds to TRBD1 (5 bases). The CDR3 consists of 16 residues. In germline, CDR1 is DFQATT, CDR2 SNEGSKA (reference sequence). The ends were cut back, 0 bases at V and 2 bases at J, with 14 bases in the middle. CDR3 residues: CSARDGRVSAGNTIYF. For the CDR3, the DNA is TGCAGTGCTAGAGATGGCAGGGTCTCGGCTGGAAACACCATATATTTT.

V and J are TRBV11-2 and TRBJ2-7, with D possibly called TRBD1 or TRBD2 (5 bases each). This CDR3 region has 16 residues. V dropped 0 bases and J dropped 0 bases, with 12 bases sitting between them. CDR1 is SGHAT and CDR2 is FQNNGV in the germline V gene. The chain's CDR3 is CASSLEVGTSSYEQYF. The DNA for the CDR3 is TGTGCCAGCAGCTTAGAAGTGGGGACCTCCTCCTACGAGCAGTACTTC.